The sequence of this T cell receptor beta chain was determined in a study of T cell repertoires in aging, cancer and after chemotherapy. In its sample, this clonotype ranks as medium-sized. Trimming took off 5 bases at V and 1 base at J, with 5 bases between the two ends. Germline CDR1 MNHEY, CDR2 SVGAGI. The CDR3 covers 12 residues. Amplification of TCR beta used genomic DNA extracted from peripheral blood. Rearranged V-D-J TRB sequences were amplified with a mixed TRB-A/B primer pool. MiXCR was run by TCRdb on the multiplex PCR reads, yielding one entry per CDR3 protein. Seen here are 12,000 or so distinct CDR3 sequences, 20% to 30% observed once, and the top ten hold around 3%.

J is TRBJ1-2 and V is TRBV6-5; weak D call: TRBD1 (5 bases). This TCR came from a human donor in good health. The sample comprised blood. CDR3 residues: CASSRGNYGYTF. The DNA of the CDR3 is TGTGCCAGCAGTAGGGGTAACTATGGCTACACCTTC.